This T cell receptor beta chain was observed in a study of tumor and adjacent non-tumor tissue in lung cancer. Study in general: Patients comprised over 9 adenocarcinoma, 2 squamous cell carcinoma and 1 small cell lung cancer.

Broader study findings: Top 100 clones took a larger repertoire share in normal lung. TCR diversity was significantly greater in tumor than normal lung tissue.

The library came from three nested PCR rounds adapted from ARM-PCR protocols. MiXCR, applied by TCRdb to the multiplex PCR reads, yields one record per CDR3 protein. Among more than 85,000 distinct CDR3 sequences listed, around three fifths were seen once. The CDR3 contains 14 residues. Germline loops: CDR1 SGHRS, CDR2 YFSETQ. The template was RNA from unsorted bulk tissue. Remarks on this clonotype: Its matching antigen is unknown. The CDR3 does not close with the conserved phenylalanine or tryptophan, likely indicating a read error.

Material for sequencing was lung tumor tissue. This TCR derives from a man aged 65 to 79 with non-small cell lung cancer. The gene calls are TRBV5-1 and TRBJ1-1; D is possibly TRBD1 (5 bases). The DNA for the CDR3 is TGCGTCAGCAGCTCCTCCAGGGATAACACTGAAGCTTTCCTT. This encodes CVSSSSRDNTEAFL.